These T cell receptor beta chains were read from a single sample in a study of blood T cells in healthy people across ages. TCRdb used MiXCR to reprocess the 5' RACE reads, holding one entry per CDR3 protein. The sample has about 1.4 million distinct CDR3 sequences, around 59% seen once. Material: blood. The source of these receptors is a man aged 18 to 35 in good health. CDR3s include the opening cysteine and the closing phenylalanine or tryptophan. Fields, in order: D gene, clone size, V gene, J gene, CDR3 DNA, CDR3 protein. D genes are given only for firm matches. Not all rows give a size; the values are once, few, many and, for expanded clones, a class.

D: NA
size: NA
V: TRBV12-5
J: TRBJ2-7
DNA: TGTGCTAGTGGTTTGGACAGAACCGAGCAGTACTTC
CDR3: CASGLDRTEQYF

D: TRBD1
size: NA
V: TRBV3-1
J: TRBJ2-7
DNA: TGTGCCAGCAGCCGTCCGGGACAGGGGGGCTACGAGCAGTACTTC
CDR3: CASSRPGQGGYEQYF

D: TRBD2
size: NA
V: TRBV6-6
J: TRBJ2-7
DNA: TGTGCCAGCAGTTACTCAGCAAAGACTAGCATCGGGGAGCAGTACTTC
CDR3: CASSYSAKTSIGEQYF

D: NA
size: NA
V: TRBV6-5
J: TRBJ1-2
DNA: TGTGCCAGCAGGCTAACAGTGGGGGTAGGCGATGGCTACACCTTC
CDR3: CASRLTVGVGDGYTF

D: NA
size: once
V: TRBV20-1
J: TRBJ2-6
DNA: TGCAGTGCGGTACTAGCCTGGGGAGACTCTGGGGCCAACGTCCTGACTTTC
CDR3: CSAVLAWGDSGANVLTF

D: NA
size: NA
V: TRBV7-9
J: TRBJ2-5
DNA: TGTGCCACCACAACCGCCCAGACCCAGTACTTC
CDR3: CATTTAQTQYF

D: NA
size: NA
V: TRBV20-1
J: TRBJ2-7
DNA: TGCAGTGCAGCGGTCGGGAGCTACGAGCAGTACTTC
CDR3: CSAAVGSYEQYF

D: TRBD2
size: NA
V: TRBV29-1
J: TRBJ2-7
DNA: TGCAGCGTTGTGGCTTGGGGGACTAGCGGGGGCAATGAGCAGTACTTC
CDR3: CSVVAWGTSGGNEQYF

D: NA
size: NA
V: TRBV5-1
J: TRBJ1-1
DNA: TGCGCCAGTACTCCCGGGACCGCGAACACTGAAGCTTTCTTT
CDR3: CASTPGTANTEAFF

D: NA
size: NA
V: TRBV28
J: TRBJ2-4
DNA: TGTGCCAGCAGACCTCCGGGACAAACCCTAGCCAAAAACATTCAGTACTTC
CDR3: CASRPPGQTLAKNIQYF

D: TRBD1
size: NA
V: TRBV27
J: TRBJ2-5
DNA: TGTGCCAGCAGTTTGGGGCAGGGGGCGTGGGAGACCCAGTACTTC
CDR3: CASSLGQGAWETQYF

D: TRBD2
size: NA
V: TRBV20-1
J: TRBJ2-7
DNA: TGCAGTGCCTGCAGGGCGGGGGGATCTCTGTGCAATGAGCAGTACTTC
CDR3: CSACRAGGSLCNEQYF

D: NA
size: NA
V: TRBV4-2
J: TRBJ1-2
DNA: TGTGCCAGCAGCCCCGATGGGGGGGTCTATGGCTACACCTTC
CDR3: CASSPDGGVYGYTF

D: TRBD1
size: few
V: TRBV20-1
J: TRBJ2-7
DNA: TGCAGTGCTAGAGATCGTACAGGGGTTGACGAGCAGTACTTC
CDR3: CSARDRTGVDEQYF

D: NA
size: NA
V: TRBV6-5
J: TRBJ1-2
DNA: TGTGCCAGCAGGAAACAGACTCGAAACTATGGCTACACCTTC
CDR3: CASRKQTRNYGYTF

D: NA
size: once
V: TRBV28
J: TRBJ2-5
DNA: TGTGCCAGCAGTTTAACCGGGACATCAGAGACCCAGTACTTC
CDR3: CASSLTGTSETQYF

D: TRBD2
size: NA
V: TRBV4-1
J: TRBJ2-7
DNA: TGCGCCAGCAGCCCCCAACTAGCGGGTCTCTACGAGCAGTACTTC
CDR3: CASSPQLAGLYEQYF

D: NA
size: NA
V: TRBV12-3/TRBV12-4
J: TRBJ2-3
DNA: TGTGCCAGCGGTGAGCTCCTAGTATGGGATACGCAGTATTTT
CDR3: CASGELLVWDTQYF

D: TRBD2
size: NA
V: TRBV10-2
J: TRBJ2-7
DNA: TGCGCCAGCAGTGAGTCGGCTAGCGGGAGGTACGAGCAGTACTTC
CDR3: CASSESASGRYEQYF

D: NA
size: NA
V: TRBV6-5
J: TRBJ2-1
DNA: TGTGCCAGCCACACTAGTATGGGTGAGCAGTTCTTC
CDR3: CASHTSMGEQFF

D: TRBD1
size: NA
V: TRBV25-1
J: TRBJ1-2
DNA: TGTGCCAGCAGTGAAGTAGACGGTCAGGGGGCCTATGGCTACACCTTC
CDR3: CASSEVDGQGAYGYTF

D: NA
size: NA
V: TRBV27
J: TRBJ2-4
DNA: TGTGCCAGCAGTTACCAGGGTAAAAACATTCAGTACTTC
CDR3: CASSYQGKNIQYF

D: TRBD2
size: NA
V: TRBV29-1
J: TRBJ2-7
DNA: TGCAGCGTAGAAACTAGCGGGGGTGCGAGGGAGCAGTACTTC
CDR3: CSVETSGGAREQYF

D: NA
size: few
V: TRBV29-1
J: TRBJ2-7
DNA: TGCAGCGTCTCCGCCAACTGGGACGAGCAGTACTTC
CDR3: CSVSANWDEQYF

D: NA
size: NA
V: TRBV7-9
J: TRBJ2-7
DNA: TGTGCCAGCAGCTTAGACAGGGCCCACGAGCAGTACTTC
CDR3: CASSLDRAHEQYF

D: NA
size: once
V: TRBV20-1
J: TRBJ2-1
DNA: TGCAGTGCTAGGAGCAGGGGCGCCTACAATGAGCAGTTCTTC
CDR3: CSARSRGAYNEQFF

D: NA
size: NA
V: TRBV25-1
J: TRBJ1-2
DNA: TGTGCCAGCAGTGCAGAGAAGCATGCTAACTATGGCTACACCTTC
CDR3: CASSAEKHANYGYTF

D: TRBD1
size: NA
V: TRBV6-6
J: TRBJ2-4
DNA: TGTGCCAGCAGTTACTCGGGGACAGGAGCTTCGGTGCAGTACTTC
CDR3: CASSYSGTGASVQYF

D: NA
size: few
V: TRBV4-1
J: TRBJ2-1
DNA: TGCGCCAGCAGCCCGTTGGCTGGGGCCCCCAGCGATGAGCAGTTCTTC
CDR3: CASSPLAGAPSDEQFF

D: TRBD2
size: NA
V: TRBV29-1
J: TRBJ2-1
DNA: TGCAGCGTAAACGGGGGGGCTGGGTACAATGAGCAGTTCTTC
CDR3: CSVNGGAGYNEQFF

D: NA
size: once
V: TRBV4-3
J: TRBJ2-5
DNA: TGCGCCAGCAGCCAAGCGTGGATCGGTGGAGAGACCCAGTACTTC
CDR3: CASSQAWIGGETQYF

D: NA
size: NA
V: TRBV4-1
J: TRBJ2-3
DNA: TGCGCCAGCTATGAGGACTTAAGCACAGATACGCAGTATTTT
CDR3: CASYEDLSTDTQYF

D: NA
size: once
V: TRBV10-3
J: TRBJ1-5
DNA: TGTGCCAACGCCCGGGACACCAATCAGCCCCAGCATTTT
CDR3: CANARDTNQPQHF

D: NA
size: NA
V: TRBV9
J: TRBJ1-4
DNA: TGTGCCAGCAGCGAAGGCAGGGGCGGGGAAAAACTGTTTTTT
CDR3: CASSEGRGGEKLFF

D: TRBD1
size: NA
V: TRBV7-9
J: TRBJ2-4
DNA: TGTGCCAGCAGCTTAGCCGAGGGCAGGGGGCTCGTCAAAAACATTCAGTACTTC
CDR3: CASSLAEGRGLVKNIQYF

D: NA
size: NA
V: TRBV30
J: TRBJ1-1
DNA: TGTGCCTGGAGTGTTGTCCGAGGAGCTTTCTTT
CDR3: CAWSVVRGAFF

D: NA
size: NA
V: TRBV20-1
J: TRBJ2-1
DNA: TGCAGTGCTAGTTCTGGGACCCTACCTTCTGTCTACAATGAGCAGTTCTTC
CDR3: CSASSGTLPSVYNEQFF

D: NA
size: NA
V: TRBV12-3/TRBV12-4
J: TRBJ1-2
DNA: TGTGCCAGCAGTTTAGCAGGGGTTGAGTATGGCTACACCTTC
CDR3: CASSLAGVEYGYTF

D: TRBD1
size: NA
V: TRBV6-1
J: TRBJ1-5
DNA: TGTGCCAGCAGTGACCGACAGGGCCACAATCAGCCCCAGCATTTT
CDR3: CASSDRQGHNQPQHF

D: NA
size: NA
V: TRBV6-2/TRBV6-3
J: TRBJ2-4
DNA: TGTGCCAGCAGCACTCATGGAGGAGGGTGGCATTTTTTGCCCCAGTACTTC
CDR3: CASSTHGGGWHFLPQYF

D: NA
size: NA
V: TRBV4-1
J: TRBJ2-1
DNA: TGCGCCAGCAGCCACGTTCTTAAGCCCCACCCCAATGAGCAGTTCTTC
CDR3: CASSHVLKPHPNEQFF

D: TRBD1
size: NA
V: TRBV25-1
J: TRBJ1-2
DNA: TGTGCCAGCAGTGCAGAGGACAGGGCCTATGGCTACACCTTC
CDR3: CASSAEDRAYGYTF

D: NA
size: once
V: TRBV5-6
J: TRBJ2-3
DNA: TGTGCCAGCAGCTCCCCACACGGGGAAACCACTAGCACAGATACGCAGTATTTT
CDR3: CASSSPHGETTSTDTQYF

D: NA
size: NA
V: TRBV27
J: TRBJ2-3
DNA: TGTGCCAGCAGTCCCTCCTATGTCCGGGATACGCAGTATTTT
CDR3: CASSPSYVRDTQYF

D: TRBD2
size: NA
V: TRBV4-1
J: TRBJ2-3
DNA: TGCGCCAGCAGCCAAGAGGGGACTAGCGGGAGTCGAGAGGATACGCAGTATTTT
CDR3: CASSQEGTSGSREDTQYF

D: NA
size: NA
V: TRBV5-1
J: TRBJ2-1
DNA: TGTGCCAGCAGCCCTTGGGGGTCCTACAATGAGCAGTTCTTC
CDR3: CASSPWGSYNEQFF

D: NA
size: few
V: TRBV6-2/TRBV6-3
J: TRBJ1-1
DNA: TGTGCCAGCAGTTCCTCTCCCCCAAACACTGAAGCTTTCTTT
CDR3: CASSSSPPNTEAFF

D: TRBD2
size: NA
V: TRBV14
J: TRBJ2-7
DNA: TGTGCCAGCAGCCAAGTTACCGGCGGGAGGGACGAGCAGTACTTC
CDR3: CASSQVTGGRDEQYF

D: NA
size: NA
V: TRBV24-1
J: TRBJ2-2
DNA: TGTGCCACCAGTGATCTCCGGGAGCTGTTTTTT
CDR3: CATSDLRELFF

D: TRBD1
size: NA
V: TRBV20-1
J: TRBJ1-4
DNA: TGCAGTGCTAGGCCCCCAAGACAGGGTTCTAATGAAAAACTGTTTTTT
CDR3: CSARPPRQGSNEKLFF

D: NA
size: NA
V: TRBV9
J: TRBJ1-1
DNA: TGTGCCAGCAGCGGTCGGACGGTGAACACTGAAGCTTTCTTT
CDR3: CASSGRTVNTEAFF

D: NA
size: NA
V: TRBV20-1
J: TRBJ2-1
DNA: TGCAGTGCTCCAGTAAGCTCCCAATCCTACAATGAGCAGTTCTTC
CDR3: CSAPVSSQSYNEQFF

D: NA
size: NA
V: TRBV2
J: TRBJ2-2
DNA: TGTGCCAGCAGGAAAACCCGTCCGAACACCGGGGAGCTGTTTTTT
CDR3: CASRKTRPNTGELFF